The T cell receptor (beta chain) under discussion was sequenced for a study of T cells in narcolepsy (dated 2018 in TCRdb). Some background on the complete study: Patients with narcolepsy type 1 or type 2 (NT1, NT2) were enrolled in the study together with healthy control donors. The study used TCR Vbeta sequencing to track clonotypes in blood and CSF while looking for autoreactive T cells in narcolepsy patients that target self-antigens of hypocretin neurons (hypocretin, TRIB2). Broader findings and caveats from the paper: Plots that compared CSF and blood CD4+ T cell clonotypes from the same patient highlighted HCRT-specific and TRIB2-specific autoreactive clonotypes. Some blood memory CD4+ repertoires from patients and controls contained no sequences matching autoreactive T cell clones. Autoreactive clonotypes were reported to be detected serially in the blood of the same patients and of different patients, but not in the blood of healthy controls. Numbers of sequenced blood memory CD4+ clonotypes were comparable, averaging roughly 40,000 in patients and some 33,000 in controls.

Counted from cysteine to phenylalanine, this CDR3 has 14 amino acids. CDR3 DNA only is kept here, 42 bases in frame from base 1. In the germline V gene, CDR1 corresponds to MNHEY and CDR2 to SVGAGI. Cut back by 4 bases and 4 bases, the V and J ends lie 8 bases apart. For TCR Vbeta sequencing, memory CD4+ T cells were sorted ex vivo from the peripheral blood of narcolepsy patients and healthy controls. In the case of this clone: The target of this receptor is not known. Qualities for individual bases were not recorded, and no much larger clone is one base off.

Receptor amplification or capture employed the immunoSEQ multiplex PCR assay. In its TCRdb copy, this immuneACCESS table keeps in-frame sequences only and misses some clones. Where compared with another copy, unresolved V genes explain less than half of these, and the others have no known cause. Recorded for this sample are 25,000 to 35,000 clones; 75% to 85% of them occurred a single time. Approximately 1.2% of the sample comes from the top ten. This sequence originates from a human donor with narcolepsy. The sequencing input was CD45RA- memory CD4+ T cells from PBMCs. The sample's cell subset or site label, decoded: memory T cells sorted ex vivo from peripheral blood. The rearrangement combines TRBV6-5 with TRBJ2-6, with no reliable assignment of the D segment. The encoded CDR3 is CASSLREGANVLTF. The nucleotide sequence reads TGTGCCAGCAGTTTAAGGGAAGGGGCCAACGTCCTGACTTTC.